This paragraph reports one T cell receptor (beta chain). The antigen remains unidentified. The data stem from a study of CD4+ T cells in melanoma. The assay was immunoSEQ multiplex PCR, and TCRdb's table has in-frame clones only and misses some. The sample includes some 13,000 clones, less than 85% of them seen just once. The CDR3 totals 14 residues. The V end was cut by 4 bases, the J end by 7 bases, with 14 bases between. From germline, CDR1 is MNHNS and CDR2 SASEGT. Findings and limits, study-wide: A reported correlation linked neoantigen-specific CD4+ T cells to CD8+, macrophage and B cell function. Neoantigen-specific CD4+ T cells in melanoma reportedly had diverse differentiation states.

The chain joins TRBV6-1 to TRBJ1-5, with D possibly TRBD1 on 6 matching bases. The sequence was collected from a human donor with melanoma. Sequencing was carried out using cells from a culture (not recorded whether cultured in vitro). CDR3 DNA: TGTGCCAGCAGTGGCAAACAGGGATTCCAGCCCCAGCATTTT. This sequence encodes CASSGKQGFQPQHF.